Listed below are T cell receptor beta chains from one sample, sequenced in a study of control samples from healthy donors and cancer patients. Here immunoSEQ multiplex PCR was the method, and the copy in TCRdb shows in-frame clones only, minus some. Seen here are around 150,000 clones, around 90% observed once, and the top ten hold approximately 12%. Sequenced material: blood. The receptors stem from a man aged 30 to 45 in good health. CDR3s include the opening cysteine and the closing phenylalanine or tryptophan. Each record gives: clone size, V gene, D gene, J gene, CDR3 protein, CDR3 DNA. D genes are given only for firm matches. Clone size appears in some rows only: once, few, many, or a class for an expanded clone.

>-|TRBV6-5|-|TRBJ1-1
CASLSNDRYTEAFF
TGTGCCAGCCTCAGTAACGACAGGTACACTGAAGCTTTCTTT
>-|TRBV5-1|-|TRBJ1-2
CASSPATGPYGYTF
TGCGCCAGCAGCCCCGCGACGGGACCATATGGCTACACCTTC
>-|TRBV19|-|TRBJ2-5
CASSIPGGETQYF
TGTGCCAGTAGTATACCCGGGGGCGAGACCCAGTACTTC
>-|TRBV2|TRBD2|TRBJ2-5
CASSPGGGTQYF
TGTGCCAGCAGCCCCGGGGGGGGGACCCAGTACTTC
>-|TRBV19|TRBD2|TRBJ2-5
CATAGGGQETQYF
TGTGCCACTGCCGGGGGGGGCCAAGAGACCCAGTACTTC
>-|TRBV10-3|-|TRBJ2-3
CATLPRTTNTDTQYF
TGTGCCACCCTTCCGAGAACAACGAACACAGATACGCAGTATTTT
>-|TRBV6-2/TRBV6-3|-|TRBJ2-4
CASSYSGLGQSKNIQYF
TGTGCCAGCAGTTACTCCGGGCTAGGCCAGAGCAAAAACATTCAGTACTTC
>-|TRBV27|-|TRBJ1-6
CASSLDVSSYNSPLHF
TGTGCCAGCAGTTTAGACGTAAGCTCCTATAATTCACCCCTCCACTTT
>-|TRBV4-2|-|TRBJ1-1
CASSPTMGQDTEAFF
TGTGCCAGCAGCCCGACAATGGGACAAGACACTGAAGCTTTCTTT
>-|TRBV24-1|-|TRBJ2-3
CATSDLLATDTQYF
TGTGCCACCAGTGATTTATTAGCGACAGATACGCAGTATTTT
>-|TRBV6-1|-|TRBJ1-2
CASSEAGGGSHSLRAGYTF
TGTGCCAGCAGTGAAGCGGGGGGGGGCTCCCACAGCCTTAGAGCCGGCTACACCTTC
>few|TRBV12-2|-|TRBJ2-2
CASRSAPGSLANTGELFF
TGTGCAAGTCGCTCCGCGCCCGGGAGTCTAGCGAACACCGGGGAGCTGTTTTTT
>-|TRBV20-1|TRBD2|TRBJ2-7
CSTGGSGEQYF
TGCAGTACGGGCGGGAGTGGCGAGCAGTACTTC
>-|TRBV7-6|-|TRBJ2-1
CASSLIGPYNEQFF
TGTGCCAGCAGCTTGATAGGCCCCTACAATGAGCAGTTCTTC
>-|TRBV5-4|-|TRBJ1-2
CASSTKTNYGYTF
TGTGCCAGCAGTACGAAGACAAACTATGGCTACACCTTC
>-|TRBV18|TRBD1|TRBJ1-6
CASSPTTGDNSPLHF
TGTGCCAGCTCCCCAACGACAGGGGATAATTCACCCCTCCACTTT
>few|TRBV25-1|-|TRBJ2-1
CASSDRGINEQFF
TGTGCCAGCAGTGACAGGGGCATCAATGAGCAGTTCTTC
>-|TRBV20-1|TRBD2|TRBJ2-5
CSASRGAGGPIGETQYF
TGCAGTGCTAGTAGGGGCGCGGGGGGGCCGATAGGGGAGACCCAGTACTTC
>-|TRBV20-1|-|TRBJ1-1
CSASLWGPEAFF
TGCAGTGCTAGTTTATGGGGTCCTGAAGCTTTCTTT
>once|TRBV3-1/TRBV3-2|-|TRBJ2-4
CASSRGGTRENIQYF
TGTGCCAGCAGCCGAGGTGGCACTCGAGAAAACATTCAGTACTTC
>-|TRBV5-4|-|TRBJ2-5
CASSLEGWHQETQYF
TGTGCCAGCAGCTTAGAGGGGTGGCATCAAGAGACCCAGTACTTC
>-|TRBV27|-|TRBJ1-3
CASSLQGPSSGNTIYF
TGTGCCAGCAGTTTACAGGGCCCATCCTCTGGAAACACCATATATTTT
>-|TRBV5-1|-|TRBJ1-1
CASSNQVEAFF
TGCGCCAGTTCGAACCAGGTAGAAGCTTTCTTT
>-|TRBV27|TRBD2|TRBJ2-2
CASSLSLAGSGELFF
TGTGCCAGCAGTTTATCCCTAGCGGGATCCGGGGAGCTGTTTTTT